The 30 T cell receptor beta chains listed next were all sequenced from one sample in a study of T cells in Graves' hyperthyroidism and ophthalmopathy (dated by TCRdb to between 2018 and 2020). Receptors were amplified or captured by multiplex PCR. The sequencer was an Illumina HiSeq 2000. The TCR beta CDR3 regions were amplified from the RNA transcripts. A first-round RT-PCR of the TCR CDR3 used the HTBI primer set with the Qiagen OneStep RT-PCR kit. Using fastp trimming at Q25 and MiXCR clonotype assembly, TCRdb reanalyzed the public sequencing data and kept in-frame beta chains. When rows share a CDR3 protein, they turn into one entry using the most common DNA and genes. Here the sample has about 110,000 distinct CDR3 sequences; 16% occur a single time. About 44% of the sample lies in the top ten. Material for sequencing was blood. The source is a woman between 45 and 60 years old with Graves' hyperthyroidism.

This clonotype was recorded many times. The chain combines TRBV29-1 with TRBJ1-1; 7 bases map to TRBD1. CDR3 size: 15 residues. Looked up from germline, CDR1 is SQVTM and CDR2 is ANQGSEA. V dropped 1 base and J dropped 1; count of bases not matched to a gene: 6. The CDR3 loop reads CSVEVNRGWNTEAFF. The CDR3 nucleotides read TGCAGCGTTGAAGTAAACAGGGGCTGGAACACTGAAGCTTTCTTT. Drawing the rest from reference TRBV29-1 and TRBJ1-1, the complete variable domain is SAVISQKPSRDICQRGTSLTIQCQVDSQVTMMFWYRQQPGQSLTLIATANQGSEATYESGFVIDKFPISRPNLTFSTLTVSNMSPEDSSIYLCSVEVNRGWNTEAFFGQGTRLTVV.

This clonotype appeared a few times. Compared with germline, one end of the junction differs, possibly owing to a read error. V gene TRBV11-2 combines with J gene TRBJ2-7; TRBD1 or TRBD2 may be the D gene (5 bases each). Germline-derived CDR1 and CDR2 are SGHAT and FQNNGV. CDR3 length equals 17 residues. The CDR3 coding sequence is TGTACCAGCAGCTTATGGGGCGGGTACGGAAGCTCCTACGAGCAGTACTTC. Translating it yields CTSSLWGGYGSSYEQYF.

Many counts were recorded for this clonotype. This chain joins TRBV20-1 and TRBJ1-1; D is perhaps TRBD1 (6 bases). The CDR3 has 15 amino acids. Trimming pared 0 bases from V and 5 bases from J, leaving 16 bases between. Germline CDR1 is DFQATT and CDR2 is SNEGSKA (reference sequence). This chain's CDR3 is CSARDPRGAVTEAFF. The DNA of the CDR3 is TGCAGTGCTAGAGACCCTCGGGGGGCGGTAACTGAAGCTTTCTTT.

V and J are TRBV6-8 and TRBJ2-7; TRBD2 might be the D (6 bases). The CDR3 sequence is 14 residues long. V lost 2 bases, J lost 4 bases, and 12 bases lay in between. Germline V gene data show CDR1 as MNHGY and CDR2 as SAAAGT. The CDR3 is CASSYPLASYEQYF. CDR3 bases: TGTGCCAGCAGTTACCCGCTAGCGAGTTACGAGCAGTACTTC.

The table lists this clonotype with many counts. CDR3: CSARVRGLSGEAFF. CDR3 nucleotides: TGCAGTGCTAGAGTCCGAGGTTTATCGGGGGAAGCTTTCTTT. J is TRBJ1-1 and V is TRBV20-1; no clear D gene. CDR3 length: 14 residues. The germline V gene encodes CDR1 DFQATT and CDR2 SNEGSKA (reference sequence). The V gene lost 1 base and the J gene lost 8 bases, with 17 bases spanning the gap.

The J gene is TRBJ1-1, the V gene TRBV5-1, with 9 nucleotides matching TRBD1. This CDR3 is built from 13 residues. CDR1 is SGHRS, CDR2 YFSETQ, per germline. With 4 bases clipped from V and 10 bases from J, the junction kept 8 bases outside the gene matches. CDR3 sequence (DNA): TGCGCCAGCAGCCCAGGGACAGGGAAAGGAGCTTTCTTT. Its translation is CASSPGTGKGAFF. The whole variable domain, remainder taken from reference TRBV5-1 and TRBJ1-1, is KAGVTQTPRYLIKTRGQQVTLSCSPISGHRSVSWYQQTPGQGLQFLFEYFSETQRNKGNFPGRFSGRQFSNSRSEMNVSTLELGDSALYLCASSPGTGKGAFFGQGTRLTVV.

There are many counts of this clonotype. The rearrangement links TRBV6-1 to TRBJ1-4, with D unclear. The CDR3 has 12 amino acids. Germline V gives CDR1 MNHNS, CDR2 SASEGT. V gave up 5 bases and J gave up 7 bases, with 8 bases separating them. The CDR3 protein is CASSSRTEKLFF. The CDR3 bases are TGTGCCAGCAGTTCGCGGACTGAAAAACTGTTTTTT.

The V call is TRBV5-1, the J call TRBJ2-3, with TRBD1 matching 12 bases. This CDR3 is built from 16 residues. The germline gives CDR1 SGHRS, CDR2 YFSETQ. V lost 4 bases and J lost 1; bases outside the gene matches: 4. The CDR3 protein is CASSEGQGARTDTQYF. The CDR3 DNA reads TGCGCCAGCAGCGAGGGACAGGGGGCGCGCACAGATACGCAGTATTTT.

This clonotype was picked up many times. This chain links TRBV19 with TRBJ1-1, with a possible D match to TRBD1 (6 bases). This CDR3 spans 13 amino acids. V lost 4 bases and J 4 bases, leaving 10 bases between the germline ends. Per germline, CDR1 LNHDA and CDR2 SQIVND (reference sequence). The CDR3 DNA reads as TGTGCCAGTAGTACCAAAGGGGGCACTGAAGCTTTCTTT. Translated: CASSTKGGTEAFF.

The chain has TRBV28 and TRBJ2-1; no reliable D call. The CDR3 sequence is 16 residues long. Trimming pared 6 bases from V and 2 bases from J, leaving 17 bases between. In germline, CDR1 is MDHEN, CDR2 SYDVKM. This CDR3 reads CASSPTPRRTYNEQFF. As DNA, the CDR3 is TGTGCCAGCAGCCCAACCCCCCGGCGAACCTACAATGAGCAGTTCTTC. The variable domain in full, completed from reference TRBV28 and TRBJ2-1, reads DVKVTQSSRYLVKRTGEKVFLECVQDMDHENMFWYRQDPGLGLRLIYFSYDVKMKEKGDIPEGYSVSREKKERFSLILESASTNQTSMYLCASSPTPRRTYNEQFFGPGTRLTVL.

At least ten counts were recorded for this clonotype. The chain joins TRBV6-1 to TRBJ1-5; D might be TRBD1 (5 bases). V shed 2 bases and J shed 4 bases, with 15 bases lying between them. CDR3 length: 16 amino acids. The germline V gene has CDR1 MNHNS and CDR2 SASEGT. DNA of the CDR3: TGTGCCAGCAGTGAAATGCGGGGACCGAGAAATCAGCCCCAGCATTTT. Its translation: CASSEMRGPRNQPQHF.

There are many counts of this clonotype. The chain recombines TRBV6-1 with TRBJ2-2; D might be TRBD1 (6 bases). CDR3 length: 15 residues. Trimming removed 5 bases at V and 2 bases at J, with 12 bases between. Per the germline V gene, CDR1 is MNHNS and CDR2 is SASEGT. As DNA, the CDR3 is TGTGCCAGCAGTCGGACAGTAGGTAACACCGGGGAGCTGTTTTTT. This encodes CASSRTVGNTGELFF.

CDR3 sequence reads: CAWTGVKTGELFF. The CDR3 DNA sequence: TGTGCCTGGACAGGGGTAAAGACCGGGGAGCTGTTTTTT. This sequence joins TRBV30 and TRBJ2-2; maybe TRBD1 (6 bases). Trimming shortened V by 4 bases and J by 5 bases, and 11 bases separated the two germline ends. Germline V lookup: CDR1 GTSNPN, CDR2 SVGIG (reference sequence). The CDR3 runs to 13 residues.

This clonotype was recorded only once. The chain couples TRBV20-1 to TRBJ2-7; the D is unclear. The length of the CDR3 is 13 residues. V was pared by 2 bases and J by 4 bases, with 12 bases between. The germline CDR1 and CDR2 sequences are DFQATT and SNEGSKA (reference sequence). The CDR3 is CSARYGSRYEQYF. CDR3 coding DNA: TGCAGTGCTAGATATGGTTCTAGGTACGAGCAGTACTTC.

This clonotype was found once. CDR3 residues: CASSLEYLVAGVYEQYF. CDR3 nucleotide sequence: TGTGCCAGCAGCTTAGAGTATTTGGTAGCGGGAGTTTACGAGCAGTACTTC. The rearrangement joins TRBV11-2 to TRBJ2-7; 9 bases map to TRBD2. V was clipped by 0 bases and J by 4 bases; unmatched bases: 10. The CDR3 runs 17 residues. Germline-derived CDR1 and CDR2 are SGHAT and FQNNGV.

The chain joins TRBV27 to TRBJ2-7; 7 nucleotides match TRBD2. The CDR3 length is 12 residues. The germline V gene has CDR1 MNHEY and CDR2 SMNVEV (reference sequence). V lost 3 bases and J lost 7; bases outside the gene matches: 3. The CDR3 DNA reads TGTGCCAGCAGTTTCGGGGGGAGAGAGCAGTACTTC. Translating gives CASSFGGREQYF.

This clonotype showed up many times. The chain couples TRBV27 to TRBJ2-3, with 8 positions matching TRBD2. J lost 6 bases, V lost 5 bases, and 19 bases had no gene match. The length of the CDR3 is 18 residues. Germline CDR1 is MNHEY and CDR2 is SMNVEV (reference sequence). The CDR3 sequence: CASSPPVGREPGGDTQYF. The CDR3 DNA sequence: TGTGCCAGCAGTCCGCCCGTGGGGCGGGAGCCGGGGGGGGATACGCAGTATTTT.

This clonotype was picked up many times. This chain links TRBV9 with TRBJ1-5, with D perhaps matching TRBD1 (5 bases). The germline V and J ends were trimmed by 0 bases and 2 bases, with 9 bases remaining between them. This CDR3 contains 15 residues. CDR1 and CDR2 from the germline V gene are SGDLS and YYNGEE. The CDR3 DNA is TGTGCCAGCAGCGTAGGGGGGGACGGCAATCAGCCCCAGCATTTT. Protein product: CASSVGGDGNQPQHF.

This clonotype has just a few counts. The chain joins TRBV7-2 to TRBJ2-1, with D possibly matching TRBD2 (6 bases). V was trimmed by 5 bases and J by 7 bases, leaving 15 bases between them. The CDR3 has 14 amino acids. The V gene's germline CDR1 is SGHTA and CDR2 FQGNSA. DNA for the CDR3: TGTGCCAGCAGCATAAGTGGGAGGAGTAATGAGCAGTTCTTC. This encodes CASSISGRSNEQFF.

This clonotype was observed at least ten times. The V gene is TRBV3-1, the J gene TRBJ2-5; D possibly corresponds to TRBD1 (5 bases). Trimming cost V 4 bases and J 2 bases, with 11 bases left between them. This CDR3 has 14 amino acids. Germline V lookup: CDR1 LGHDT, CDR2 YNNKEL (reference sequence). The CDR3 nucleotides read TGTGCCAGCAGCCTCCGACAGAATCAAGAGACCCAGTACTTC. Translated: CASSLRQNQETQYF.

This clonotype has more than one count but fewer than ten. This chain's CDR3 is CASSSGLASTYEQYF. In DNA form, the CDR3 reads TGTGCCAGCAGCTCGGGACTAGCTTCCACCTACGAGCAGTACTTC. The rearrangement joins TRBV7-3 to TRBJ2-7; 9 bases agree with TRBD2. CDR3 length: 15 amino acids. The germline gives CDR1 SGHTA, CDR2 FQGTGA. V shed 4 bases and J 2 bases; nucleotides not matched to a gene: 6. The whole variable domain, remainder taken from reference TRBV7-3 and TRBJ2-7, is GAGVSQTPSNKVTEKGKYVELRCDPISGHTALYWYRQSLGQGPEFLIYFQGTGAADDSGLPNDRFFAVRPEGSVSTLKIQRTERGDSAVYLCASSSGLASTYEQYFGPGTRLTVT.

Ten or more counts support this clonotype. The chain joins TRBV20-1 to TRBJ2-5, with D unclear. The length of the CDR3 is 13 residues. Between the trimmed V and J ends, which lost 1 base and 2 bases, there was a span of 8 bases. The germline V gene has CDR1 DFQATT and CDR2 SNEGSKA (reference sequence). The CDR3 loop is CSARAALQETQYF. For the CDR3, the DNA is TGCAGTGCTAGAGCGGCTTTACAAGAGACCCAGTACTTC.

The gene calls are TRBV3-1 and TRBJ2-6; D remains ambiguous. Trimming stripped 4 bases from V and 1 base from J, with 11 bases between. This CDR3 has 16 amino acids. In germline, CDR1 is LGHDT, CDR2 YNNKEL (reference sequence). The CDR3 sequence: CASSPRALSGANVLTF. The CDR3 DNA sequence: TGTGCCAGCAGCCCACGGGCCCTATCTGGGGCCAACGTCCTGACTTTC.

This clonotype was found a few times. One base away lies a much larger clone, so this may be a sequencing read error. The chain has TRBV3-1 and TRBJ2-2; 7 bases map to TRBD2. The CDR3 extends over 14 amino acids. The germline gives CDR1 LGHDT, CDR2 YNNKEL (reference sequence). V was clipped by 4 bases and J by 7 bases; unmatched bases: 6. CDR3 nucleotide sequence: TGTGCCAGCAGCCTAAGGGAGGGGTACGGGGAGCTGTTTTTT. The encoded protein is CASSLREGYGELFF.

The sample holds a few counts of this clonotype. The chain has TRBV15 and TRBJ2-2; D unclear. The CDR3 extends over 15 amino acids. Deletions cut 3 bases from V and 4 bases from J, with 12 bases between. Germline V gene data show CDR1 as LNHNV and CDR2 as YYDKDF (reference sequence). The CDR3, as DNA: TGTGCCACCAGCAGCGGGCCCTATGCCACCGGGGAGCTGTTTTTT. Amino acids: CATSSGPYATGELFF.

This clonotype occurred many times. This chain joins TRBV5-5 and TRBJ2-2; D gene ambiguous. Germline V gene data show CDR1 as SGHKS and CDR2 as YYEKEE (reference sequence). This CDR3 has 16 amino acids. Trimming left V 0 bases short and J 6 bases short, with 15 bases between. The CDR3 is CASSLASLLGSGELFF. CDR3 nucleotides: TGTGCCAGCAGCTTGGCCAGCTTGTTGGGGTCCGGGGAGCTGTTTTTT.

This chain joins TRBV10-3 and TRBJ2-1; 10 bases map to TRBD1. CDR1 is ENHRY and CDR2 is SYGVKD in the germline V gene. After removal of 6 bases from V and 9 bases from J, the junction contained 5 bases not matched to a gene. The length of the CDR3 is 13 residues. CDR3 in DNA: TGTGCCATCAGCGGGACAGGGGCAATTGAGCAGTTCTTC. Its translation: CAISGTGAIEQFF.

This clonotype was counted at least ten times. V gene TRBV7-9 combines with J gene TRBJ2-3; TRBD2 matches 10 bases. This CDR3 has 18 amino acids. V was pared by 4 bases and J by 6 bases, with 16 bases of the junction left unmatched. The germline V gene has CDR1 SEHNR and CDR2 FQNEAQ (reference sequence). The CDR3 nucleotides are TGTGCCAGCAGCTCCCAAGTGGGCCTAGCGGGAGCGGGGGATACGCAGTATTTT. Translated: CASSSQVGLAGAGDTQYF. Combining the CDR3 with reference TRBV7-9 and TRBJ2-3 gives the whole variable domain DTGVSQNPRHKITKRGQNVTFRCDPISEHNRLYWYRQTLGQGPEFLTYFQNEAQLEKSRLLSDRFSAERPKGSFSTLEIQRTEQGDSAMYLCASSSQVGLAGAGDTQYFGPGTRLTVL.

This clonotype has a handful of counts. The rearrangement links TRBV7-8 to TRBJ2-5; unclear D gene. The CDR3 extends over 13 amino acids. Between the trimmed V and J ends, which lost 2 bases and 5 bases, there was a span of 9 bases. The germline V gene encodes CDR1 SGHVS and CDR2 FQNEAQ. This CDR3 reads CASSLRSRETQYF. Here the CDR3 DNA reads TGTGCCAGCAGCTTAAGGTCACGGGAGACCCAGTACTTC. Drawing the rest from reference TRBV7-8 and TRBJ2-5, the complete variable domain is GAGVSQSPRYKVAKRGQDVALRCDPISGHVSLFWYQQALGQGPEFLTYFQNEAQLDKSGLPSDRFFAERPEGSVSTLKIQRTQQEDSAVYLCASSLRSRETQYFGPGTRLLVL.

This clonotype was seen at least ten times. V gene TRBV3-1 combines with J gene TRBJ2-1, with TRBD2 matching 9 bases. CDR1 is LGHDT, CDR2 YNNKEL, per germline (reference sequence). V was pared by 1 base and J by 8 bases, with 9 bases of the junction left unmatched. The CDR3 contains 16 residues. CDR3 nucleotide sequence: TGTGCCAGCAGCCAAGGTCGGGCTAGCGGGACCCATGAGCAGTTCTTC. It codes for CASSQGRASGTHEQFF.